This T cell receptor (beta chain) was captured in a study of OX40 agonist ivuxolimab in advanced cancers. Exclusion of a patient followed from autoimmune disease history or systemic immunosuppression. Blood specimens came from baseline, cycle 4 day 1, and cycle 7 day 1. Measured with immunoSEQ multiplex PCR; TCRdb has only the in-frame clones, and not every one. The sample lists around 60,000 clones, approximately 81% occurring once. Comments on this clone: Its specificity is unknown.

The CDR3 sequence is 14 residues long. Germline CDR1 and CDR2: SGHTA and FQGTGA. Study-wide results and caveats: No determination was made of the antigen specificity of the expanded peripheral T cells.

V gene TRBV7-3 combines with J gene TRBJ2-5; no clear D gene. The J call may be in error: the DNA end matches TRBJ2-7 better. The sample in question was CD4+ or CD8+ T cells sorted from blood, obtained in a trial of the OX40 agonist ivuxolimab. The receptor's source is an adult with an advanced solid tumor such as melanoma, head and neck, liver or kidney cancer. Here the CDR3 DNA reads TGTGCCAGCAGCCCGTTCGGCGGCACGACCGAGCAGTACTTC. It translates to CASSPFGGTTEQYF.